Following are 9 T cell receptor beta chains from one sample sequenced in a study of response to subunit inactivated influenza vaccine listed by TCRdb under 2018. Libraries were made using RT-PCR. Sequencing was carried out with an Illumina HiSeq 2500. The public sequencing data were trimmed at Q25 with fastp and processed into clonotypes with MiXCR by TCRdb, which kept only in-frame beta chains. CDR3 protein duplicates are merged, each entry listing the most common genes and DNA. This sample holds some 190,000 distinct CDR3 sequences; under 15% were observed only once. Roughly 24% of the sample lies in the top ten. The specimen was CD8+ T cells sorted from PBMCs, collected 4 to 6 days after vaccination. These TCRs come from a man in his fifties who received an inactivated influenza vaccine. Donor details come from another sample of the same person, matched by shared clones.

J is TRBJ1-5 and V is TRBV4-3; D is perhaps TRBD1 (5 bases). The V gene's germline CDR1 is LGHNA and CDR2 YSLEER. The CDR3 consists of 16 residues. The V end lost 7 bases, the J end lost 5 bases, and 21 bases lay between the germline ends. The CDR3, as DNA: TGCGCCAGCAACTATAGGGGAGGGTTTTTCGATCAGCCCCAGCATTTT. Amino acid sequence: CASNYRGGFFDQPQHF.

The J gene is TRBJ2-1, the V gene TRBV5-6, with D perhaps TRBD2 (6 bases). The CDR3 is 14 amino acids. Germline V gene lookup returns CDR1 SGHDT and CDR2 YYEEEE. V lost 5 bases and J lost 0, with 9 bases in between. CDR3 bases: TGTGCCAGCAGTGGAGGGTACTCCTACAATGAGCAGTTCTTC. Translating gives CASSGGYSYNEQFF.

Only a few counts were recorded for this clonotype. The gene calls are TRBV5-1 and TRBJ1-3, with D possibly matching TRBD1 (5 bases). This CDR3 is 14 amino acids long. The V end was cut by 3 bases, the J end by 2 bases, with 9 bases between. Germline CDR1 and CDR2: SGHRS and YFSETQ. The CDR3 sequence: CASSSAGTGNTIYF. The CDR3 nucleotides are TGCGCCAGCAGCTCCGCAGGGACTGGAAACACCATATATTTT.

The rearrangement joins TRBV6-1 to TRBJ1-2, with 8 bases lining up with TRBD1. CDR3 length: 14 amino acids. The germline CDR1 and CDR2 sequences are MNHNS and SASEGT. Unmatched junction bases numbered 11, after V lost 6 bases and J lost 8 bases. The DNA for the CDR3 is TGTGCCAGCAGCCAATACAAGACAGGGGCCGGCTACACCTTC. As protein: CASSQYKTGAGYTF.

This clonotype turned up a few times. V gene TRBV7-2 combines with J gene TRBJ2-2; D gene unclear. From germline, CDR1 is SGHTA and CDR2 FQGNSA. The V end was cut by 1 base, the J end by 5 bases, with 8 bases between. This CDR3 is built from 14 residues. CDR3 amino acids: CASSLGRFTGELFF. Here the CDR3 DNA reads TGTGCCAGCAGCTTAGGACGTTTTACCGGGGAGCTGTTTTTT. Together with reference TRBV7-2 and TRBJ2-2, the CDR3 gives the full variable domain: GAGVSQSPSNKVTEKGKDVELRCDPISGHTALYWYRQSLGQGLEFLIYFQGNSAPDKSGLPSDRFSAERTGGSVSTLTIQRTQQEDSAVYLCASSLGRFTGELFFGEGSRLTVL.

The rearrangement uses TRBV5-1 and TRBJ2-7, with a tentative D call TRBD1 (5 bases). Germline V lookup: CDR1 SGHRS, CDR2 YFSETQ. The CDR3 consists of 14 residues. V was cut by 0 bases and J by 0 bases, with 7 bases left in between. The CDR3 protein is CASSLAQASYEQYF. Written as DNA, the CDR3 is TGCGCCAGCAGCTTGGCACAGGCCTCCTACGAGCAGTACTTC.

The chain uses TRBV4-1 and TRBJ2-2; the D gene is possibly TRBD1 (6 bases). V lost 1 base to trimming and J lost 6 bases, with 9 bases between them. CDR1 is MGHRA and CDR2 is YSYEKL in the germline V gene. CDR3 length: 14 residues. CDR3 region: CASSQAPGAGELFF. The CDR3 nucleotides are TGCGCCAGCAGCCAAGCCCCAGGGGCCGGGGAGCTGTTTTTT.

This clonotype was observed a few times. CDR3 sequence: CASSSGLAEFTDTQYF. CDR3 bases: TGTGCCAGCAGCTCCGGACTAGCGGAATTCACAGATACGCAGTATTTT. The chain employs TRBV13 and TRBJ2-3; 10 nucleotides match TRBD2. Looked up from germline, CDR1 is PRHDT and CDR2 is FYEKMQ (reference sequence). V gave up 4 bases and J gave up 2 bases; unmatched junction bases: 6. The CDR3 is 16 residues long.

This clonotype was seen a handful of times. The CDR3 protein is CASSYLSGGPGEQFF. In nucleotides, the CDR3 is TGTGCCAGCAGCTACCTTTCGGGGGGGCCTGGTGAGCAGTTCTTC. The chain is built from TRBV13 and TRBJ2-1; 8 nucleotides align to TRBD2. The V gene end was trimmed by 4 bases and the J gene end by 9 bases; junction bases not matched to a gene: 11. The CDR3 consists of 15 residues. Germline CDR1 is PRHDT and CDR2 is FYEKMQ (reference sequence).